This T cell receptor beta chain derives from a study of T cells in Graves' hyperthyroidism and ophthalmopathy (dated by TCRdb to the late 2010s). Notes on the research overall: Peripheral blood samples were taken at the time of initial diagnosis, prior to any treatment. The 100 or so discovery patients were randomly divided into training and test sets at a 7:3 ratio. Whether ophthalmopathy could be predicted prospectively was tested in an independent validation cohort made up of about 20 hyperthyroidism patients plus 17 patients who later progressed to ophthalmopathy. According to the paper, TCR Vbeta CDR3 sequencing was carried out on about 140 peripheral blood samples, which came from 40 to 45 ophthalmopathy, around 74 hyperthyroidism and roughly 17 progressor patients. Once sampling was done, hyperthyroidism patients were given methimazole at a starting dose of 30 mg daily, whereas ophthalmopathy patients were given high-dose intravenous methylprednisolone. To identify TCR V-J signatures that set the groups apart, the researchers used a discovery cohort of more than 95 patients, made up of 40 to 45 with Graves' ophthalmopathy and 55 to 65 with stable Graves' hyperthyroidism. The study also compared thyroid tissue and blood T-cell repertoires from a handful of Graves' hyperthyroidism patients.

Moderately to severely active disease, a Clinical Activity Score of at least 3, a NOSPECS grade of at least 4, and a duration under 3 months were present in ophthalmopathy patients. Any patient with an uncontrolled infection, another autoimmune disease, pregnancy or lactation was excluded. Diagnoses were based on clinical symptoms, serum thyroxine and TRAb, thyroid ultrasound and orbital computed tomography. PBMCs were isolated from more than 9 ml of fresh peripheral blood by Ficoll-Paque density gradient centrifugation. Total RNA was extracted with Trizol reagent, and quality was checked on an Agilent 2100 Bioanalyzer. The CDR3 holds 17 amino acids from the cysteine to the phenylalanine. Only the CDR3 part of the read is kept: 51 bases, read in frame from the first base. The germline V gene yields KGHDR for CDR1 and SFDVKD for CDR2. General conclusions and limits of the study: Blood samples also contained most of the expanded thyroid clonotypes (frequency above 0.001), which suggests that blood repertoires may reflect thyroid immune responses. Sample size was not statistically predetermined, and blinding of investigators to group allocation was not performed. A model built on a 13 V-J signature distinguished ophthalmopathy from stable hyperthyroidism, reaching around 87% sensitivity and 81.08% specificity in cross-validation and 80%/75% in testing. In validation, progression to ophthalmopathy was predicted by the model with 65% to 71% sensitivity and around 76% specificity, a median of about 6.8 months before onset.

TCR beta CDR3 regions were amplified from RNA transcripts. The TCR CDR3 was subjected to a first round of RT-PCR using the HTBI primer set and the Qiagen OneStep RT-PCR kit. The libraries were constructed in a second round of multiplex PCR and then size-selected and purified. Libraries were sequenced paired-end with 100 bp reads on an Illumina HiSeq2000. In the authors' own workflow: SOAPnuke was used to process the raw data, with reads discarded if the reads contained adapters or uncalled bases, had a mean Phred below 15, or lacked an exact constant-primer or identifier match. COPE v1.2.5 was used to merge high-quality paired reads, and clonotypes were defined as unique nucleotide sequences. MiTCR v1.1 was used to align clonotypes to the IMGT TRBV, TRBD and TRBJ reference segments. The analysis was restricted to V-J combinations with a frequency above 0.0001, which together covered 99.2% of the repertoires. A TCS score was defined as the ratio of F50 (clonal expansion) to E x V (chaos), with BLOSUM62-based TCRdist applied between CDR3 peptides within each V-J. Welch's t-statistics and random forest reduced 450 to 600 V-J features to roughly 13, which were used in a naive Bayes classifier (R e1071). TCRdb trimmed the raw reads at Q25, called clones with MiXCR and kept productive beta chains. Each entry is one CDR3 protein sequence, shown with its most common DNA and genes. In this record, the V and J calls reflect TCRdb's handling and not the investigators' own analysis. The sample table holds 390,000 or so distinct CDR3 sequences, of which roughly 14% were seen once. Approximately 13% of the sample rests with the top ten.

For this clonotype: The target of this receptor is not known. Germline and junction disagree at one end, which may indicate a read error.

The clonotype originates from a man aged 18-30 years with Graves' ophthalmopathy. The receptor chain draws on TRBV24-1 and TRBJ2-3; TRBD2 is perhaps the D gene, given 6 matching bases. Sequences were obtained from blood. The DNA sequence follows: TGTGTCACCAGTGACAACCTCGGGGGACCTAGCACAGATACGCAGTATTTT. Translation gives CVTSDNLGGPSTDTQYF.